Listed below are T cell receptor beta chains from one sample, sequenced in a study of regulatory T cells in long-lasting Graves disease. TCRdb reanalysed the multiplex PCR reads using MiXCR and keeps one entry per CDR3 protein. The data show some 500,000 distinct CDR3 sequences, with roughly 13% seen just once and roughly 10% held by the top ten. The sample was also linked to a second study, of T cells in Graves' hyperthyroidism and ophthalmopathy.

The sequences come from peripheral blood mononuclear cells (PBMCs), collected at new diagnosis, from a patient treated with antithyroid drugs. These receptors were obtained from a man aged 25 to 45 with Graves disease. Each CDR3 is given with its conserved first and last residue. A D gene is named only where the DNA matches it firmly. Some rows mark clone size as missing; the rest say once, few, many or name a class of expanded clone.

V gene	clone size	D gene	J gene	CDR3 DNA	CDR3 protein
TRBV11-2	many	NA	TRBJ2-7	TGTGCCAGCAGCTCCCAGAGCGCCAGCTCCTACGAGCAGTACTTC	CASSSQSASSYEQYF
TRBV13	many	NA	TRBJ2-3	TGTGCCAGCAGCTTATTAACCGGGACTCCCACAGATACGCAGTATTTT	CASSLLTGTPTDTQYF
TRBV7-2	many	NA	TRBJ1-6	TGTGCCAGCACGAGACAGTCACCAAATTCACCCCTCCACTTT	CASTRQSPNSPLHF
TRBV29-1	many	NA	TRBJ1-1	TGCAGCGTTGGGCCCCGTAAGAACACTGAAGCTTTCTTT	CSVGPRKNTEAFF
TRBV20-1	many	NA	TRBJ2-2	TGCGGAAAGGCGGTGAACACCGGGGAGCTGTTTTTT	CGKAVNTGELFF
TRBV15	NA	TRBD1	TRBJ1-6	TGTGCCACCAGCCGGGACAGGGGGCTCAATTCACCCCTCCACTTT	CATSRDRGLNSPLHF
TRBV3-1	few	NA	TRBJ2-6	TGTGCCAGCAATCCGAGGGGCTCTGGGGCCAACGTCCTGACTTTC	CASNPRGSGANVLTF
TRBV5-4	many	NA	TRBJ1-2	TGTGCCAGCAGCTTGACAGGGCGGTATGGCTACACCTTC	CASSLTGRYGYTF
TRBV7-2	NA	TRBD2	TRBJ2-7	TGTGCCAGCAGCTTACAGCGGGGGGAGGACTACGAGCAGTACTTC	CASSLQRGEDYEQYF
TRBV18	NA	TRBD1	TRBJ1-2	TGTGCCAGCTCACCCCGGGACAGGGAACTCTATGGCTACACCTTC	CASSPRDRELYGYTF
TRBV2	many	NA	TRBJ2-3	TGTGCCAGCAGTGAGTATTCTAGCTACGGCACAGATACGCAGTATTTT	CASSEYSSYGTDTQYF
TRBV7-9	few	NA	TRBJ2-5	TGTGCCAGCAGCGGCAGCGGGACATTACAAGAGACCCAGTACTTC	CASSGSGTLQETQYF
TRBV20-1	NA	TRBD2	TRBJ2-1	TGCAGTGCTGAGGAAGCCGGGACTAGCGGTATCGATGAGCAGTTCTTC	CSAEEAGTSGIDEQFF
TRBV12-3/TRBV12-4	many	NA	TRBJ2-5	TGTGCCAGCAGTTTAGTCGCCCAAGAGACCCAGTACTTC	CASSLVAQETQYF
TRBV11-2	many	NA	TRBJ2-3	TGTGCCAGCAGCCCTCACACGAGGGGAACTAGCACAGATACGCAGTATTTT	CASSPHTRGTSTDTQYF
TRBV27	many	NA	TRBJ2-7	TGTGCCAGCAGTTTCCGGGAGACGGTCTACGAGCAGTACTTC	CASSFRETVYEQYF
TRBV11-2	few	NA	TRBJ2-3	TGTGCCAGCAGCGGTAGCGTCCCTAGCACAGATACGCAGTATTTT	CASSGSVPSTDTQYF
TRBV18	NA	NA	TRBJ2-1	TGTGCCAGCTCACCATCGGGGGACAATGAGCAGTTCTTC	CASSPSGDNEQFF
TRBV30	many	NA	TRBJ1-5	TGTGCCTGGAGGGGGACCGGGAATCAGCCCCAGCATTTT	CAWRGTGNQPQHF
TRBV5-8	NA	TRBD2	TRBJ2-3	TGTGCCAGCAGCTTACCTTTCCCTAGCGGGAGTGTAGATACGCAGTATTTT	CASSLPFPSGSVDTQYF
TRBV5-1	many	NA	TRBJ2-1	TGCGCCAGCAGGCCTAGCTCCTACAATGAGCAGTTCTTC	CASRPSSYNEQFF
TRBV7-3	NA	NA	TRBJ1-4	TGCGCCAGCAGCCAAGGGGACTTTGAAAAACTGTTTTTT	CASSQGDFEKLFF
TRBV2	many	TRBD2	TRBJ2-1	TGTGCCAGCAGTGATGCTAGCGGGAGGAATGAGCAGTTCTTC	CASSDASGRNEQFF
TRBV5-1	few	TRBD2	TRBJ2-2	TGCGCCAGCAGCTTTTTTAGCGGGAACATCCCCGGGGAGCTGTTTTTT	CASSFFSGNIPGELFF
TRBV11-2	few	TRBD2	TRBJ2-7	TGTGCCAGCAGCCCGACCCCCGGGCGGGAGGTCTACGAGCAGTACTTC	CASSPTPGREVYEQYF
TRBV11-2	NA	NA	TRBJ2-7	TGTGCCAGCAGCCACGGCCCGACTGTCACCGACGAGCAGTACTTC	CASSHGPTVTDEQYF
TRBV2	NA	TRBD1	TRBJ2-5	TGTGCCACCAGTGACCGGACAGGGGTAGAGACCCAGTACTTC	CATSDRTGVETQYF
TRBV4-2	NA	TRBD2	TRBJ2-5	TGTGCCAGCAGCCAAGATCCAGCGGGAGAAGTAGAGACCCAGTACTTC	CASSQDPAGEVETQYF
TRBV2	many	NA	TRBJ2-7	TGTGCCAGCAGCAGCGGCGCGGACGAGCAGTACTTC	CASSSGADEQYF
TRBV5-1	many	TRBD1	TRBJ2-5	TGCGCCAGCAGCTCTGGGACAGAACTAGAGACCCAGTACTTC	CASSSGTELETQYF
TRBV7-8	NA	NA	TRBJ2-1	NA	CASSFYICSARPGTVYNEQFF
TRBV4-1	few	NA	TRBJ1-2	TGCGCCAGCAGCCGGGGACGGGCTAACTATGGCTACACCTTC	CASSRGRANYGYTF
TRBV2	NA	NA	TRBJ2-3	TGTGCCAGCAGGGAACTGGCGGACCTCACAGCTACGCAGTATTTT	CASRELADLTATQYF
TRBV2	many	NA	TRBJ1-4	TGTGCCAGCTTAGTACTCCCTGAAAAACTGTTTTTT	CASLVLPEKLFF
TRBV19	many	TRBD2	TRBJ2-1	TGTGCCAGTAGTATAAGGAGGCTAGCGGGAGCAGACAATGAGCAGTTCTTC	CASSIRRLAGADNEQFF
TRBV27	few	NA	TRBJ2-5	TGTGCCAGCAGTTTTTCCCTTAGTGAGACCCAGTACTTC	CASSFSLSETQYF
TRBV27	NA	NA	TRBJ2-2	TGTGCCAGCAGTTCTTTGGTGTTCGCGAACACCGGGGAGCTGTTTTTT	CASSSLVFANTGELFF
TRBV20-1	few	TRBD2	TRBJ2-7	TGCAGTGCTCGAAGGCCGTTGGAGCGGGAGAAACTCGAGCAGTACTTC	CSARRPLEREKLEQYF
TRBV29-1	NA	NA	TRBJ2-3	TGCAGCGTTACCCGGCGGGATACGCAGTATTTT	CSVTRRDTQYF
TRBV7-9	many	TRBD1	TRBJ1-1	TGTGCCAGCACCTTAGACAGGGGGCGACCGGAAGAAGCTTTCTTT	CASTLDRGRPEEAFF
TRBV7-9	many	NA	TRBJ2-3	TGTGCCAGCAGTTATGGGGGCACAGATACGCAGTATTTT	CASSYGGTDTQYF
TRBV3-1	many	NA	TRBJ1-5	TGTGCCAGCAGCCAAGAAGGGCTGTACCCAGACAATCAGCCCCAGCATTTT	CASSQEGLYPDNQPQHF